This record covers a single TCR beta chain. This clonotype occurred many times. What antigen it recognizes has not been identified. Base qualities are not provided; no much larger clone lies one nucleotide away. For this chain, trimming is 5 bases at the V end and 0 bases at the J end, and the number of junction bases without a gene match is 10. The germline V gene encodes CDR1 SGHVS and CDR2 FQNEAQ. From cysteine to phenylalanine, the CDR3 is 18 amino acids long. Only CDR3 DNA remains: 54 bases, in frame from the first base. This sample was taken from a study of CD8+CD57+ T cells in acquired aplastic anemia (dated by TCRdb to the late 2010s). Background on the whole study: DNA extracted from sorted CD4+ and CD8+ cells had a mean of approximately 3.5 ug, with a range of roughly 0.18 to 27.4 ug. CD8+CD57+ expansion was defined as frequency above the mean frequency observed in healthy subjects. The full study reports these points: Between patients and healthy controls, no significant difference in CD8+ Simpson's diversity was found (P=0.060). Although around 30 CD8+ CDR3 sequences were shared by patients and controls, these sequences appeared highly expressed in patients and within the immunodominant clones of patients.

The patients picked for sequencing were ones in whom flow cytometry had shown an expansion of CD8+CD57+ cells. Every patient had severe acquired aplastic anemia, diagnosed using the International Study of Aplastic Anemia and Agranulocytosis and Camitta criteria. At the time blood was sampled, none of the patients had received any therapy. In the study, sorted CD4+ and CD8+ blood T cells from patients with severe aplastic anemia and from healthy subjects underwent deep sequencing of TCR repertoires. In the USA, patient enrollment took place under clinicaltrials.gov protocols 00001620, 01623167, 00001397, 00071045, 00081523 and 00961064. Ficoll-Paque density gradient centrifugation was used to isolate peripheral blood mononuclear cells. Before DNA was extracted, CD4+ and CD8+ T cells were sorted using either FACS or magnetic beads. TCR beta VDJ combination and CDR3 sequence profiling used genomic DNA as the template. TCR repertoire sequencing was run on an Illumina HiSeq 2000. Turning to the authors' computational methods: Repertoire assessment relied on Simpson's diversity index, CDR3 size and DJ length profiles, and TRBV/TRBJ rearrangement plots. The most abundant DNA sequence in the deep sequencing data was defined as the immunodominant clone. CDR3 amino acid sequences were checked for sharing between subjects and were compared against published repertoires and the VDJdb database. TCRdb handled the public reads itself, with Q25 trimming in fastp and clone calling in MiXCR, and kept productive beta chains. Identical CDR3 proteins give one entry, which carries the most common genes and DNA. It is TCRdb's table, rather than the study itself, that gives the V and J calls and clone size. This sample holds some 180,000 distinct CDR3 sequences; about 44% were observed only once. The leading ten clones occupy 10% to 15% of the sample.

The rearrangement combines TRBV7-8 with TRBJ1-5; 10 nucleotides in the junction match TRBD1. The sample comprised sorted CD4+, CD8+, or CD8+CD57+ T cells (not recorded which) from PBMCs. The receptor was derived from a human donor with aplastic anemia. The CDR3 protein sequence reads: CASSLRDRGPYSNQPQHF. In nucleotide form, the sequence is TGTGCCAGCAGCCTCCGGGACAGGGGCCCGTATAGCAATCAGCCCCAGCATTTT.